The 13 T cell receptor beta chains given below trace back to one sample, sequenced in a study of blood T cell repertoires in COVID-19. This table comes from immunoSEQ multiplex PCR, and its TCRdb copy is limited to in-frame clones, with some not included. The top ten clones hold roughly 2.5% of a sample with 200,000 to 250,000 clones, about 90% of them seen once. The sequenced sample consisted of peripheral blood. The origin of the receptors is a woman aged 55-69 years with acute or convalescent COVID-19.

CDR3 DNA sequence: TGCAGCGTTCACAGGAACACTGAAGCTTTCTTT. Its translation is CSVHRNTEAFF. The chain links TRBV29-1 to TRBJ1-1; D gene unclear. CDR1 and CDR2 (germline): SQVTM, ANQGSEA. This CDR3 is 11 amino acids long. The ends were cut back, 5 bases at V and 1 base at J, with 5 bases in the middle.

V gene TRBV3-1 (or the pseudogene TRBV3-2) combines with J gene TRBJ2-2; 9 bases align to TRBD1. The V gene end was trimmed by 4 bases and the J gene end by 3 bases; junction bases not matched to a gene: 6. CDR1 LGHDT and CDR2 YNNKEL come from the germline V gene (reference sequence). This CDR3 has 16 residues. The CDR3 DNA sequence: TGTGCCAGCAGCCCACCACAGGGGGCCGACACCGGGGAGCTGTTTTTT. Residues: CASSPPQGADTGELFF.

The chain recombines TRBV6-2 or TRBV6-3 with TRBJ1-2; tentatively, D is TRBD1 (6 bases). There are 14 residues in the CDR3. The germline V and J ends were trimmed by 4 bases and 3 bases, with 12 bases remaining between them. Germline V gene data show CDR1 as MNHEY and CDR2 as SVGEGT. CDR3 DNA sequence: TGTGCCAGCAGTTCCCAGGGGACCTACTATGGCTACACCTTC. It codes for CASSSQGTYYGYTF.

The rearrangement joins TRBV6-5 to TRBJ1-1; 8 bases agree with TRBD1. The J segment lost 8 bases and the V segment lost 6 bases, leaving 8 bases of the junction unmatched. Germline V CDR1 and CDR2: MNHEY, SVGAGI. The CDR3 runs 13 residues. CDR3: CASRDRVVFEAFF. The CDR3 nucleotides read TGTGCCAGCAGGGACAGGGTGGTCTTCGAAGCTTTCTTT.

This chain links TRBV9 with TRBJ2-5; TRBD2 matches 9 bases. Trimming took 0 bases from V and 6 from J; bases not matched to a gene: 6. CDR3 length: 15 amino acids. Germline lookup yields CDR1 SGDLS and CDR2 YYNGEE. This CDR3 reads CASSVDSGRGQTQYF. CDR3 bases: TGTGCCAGCAGCGTAGATAGCGGGAGAGGGCAGACCCAGTACTTC. The whole variable domain, filled in from reference TRBV9 and TRBJ2-5, reads DSGVTQTPKHLITATGQRVTLRCSPRSGDLSVYWYQQSLDQGLQFLIQYYNGEERAKGNILERFSAQQFPDLHSELNLSSLELGDSALYFCASSVDSGRGQTQYFGPGTRLLVL.

The V gene is TRBV28, the J gene TRBJ2-7, with unresolved D. Germline values: CDR1 MDHEN, CDR2 SYDVKM. V dropped 1 base and J dropped 2 bases, with 15 bases sitting between them. The CDR3 has 16 residues. The DNA of the CDR3 is TGTGCCAGCAGTTTATCCCATACTCCAACGGCCTACGAGCAGTACTTC. Amino acid sequence: CASSLSHTPTAYEQYF.

The rearrangement links TRBV6-5 to TRBJ1-3; no firm D call. Germline CDR1 reads MNHEY; CDR2 reads SVGAGI. This CDR3 region has 15 residues. The V end lost 2 bases, the J end lost 2 bases, and 10 bases lay between the germline ends. The CDR3: CASSYEPGAGNTIYF. The CDR3 nucleotides read TGTGCCAGCAGTTACGAGCCCGGGGCTGGAAACACCATATATTTT.

There are many counts of this clone. The chain recombines TRBV10-2 with TRBJ2-1, with 8 bases matching TRBD2. The junction had 2 bases not matched to a gene; V was cut back by 2 bases and J by 8 bases. This CDR3 is 13 amino acids long. Germline assignment: CDR1 WSHSY and CDR2 SAAADI. As DNA, the CDR3 is TGCGCCAGCAGTGAGGGACTAGCTCATGAGCAGTTCTTC. Translated, it gives CASSEGLAHEQFF.

This rearrangement joins TRBV6-5 to TRBJ1-1; tentatively, D is TRBD1 (6 bases). Trimming took 5 bases from V and 7 from J, leaving 17 bases between them. The germline gives CDR1 MNHEY, CDR2 SVGAGI. This CDR3 contains 14 residues. CDR3 nucleotides: TGTGCCAGCAGTCGGACGGACAGAAGCAGTGAAGCTTTCTTT. This sequence encodes CASSRTDRSSEAFF.

The J gene is TRBJ2-2, the V gene TRBV27, with 8 bases matching TRBD2. CDR3 size: 17 residues. From germline, CDR1 is MNHEY and CDR2 SMNVEV (reference sequence). Losses at the gene ends were 0 bases for V and 3 bases for J; bases not matched to a gene: 6. The CDR3 region has the DNA TGTGCCAGCAGTTTATCTTCCCTAGCGGGCCACACCGGGGAGCTGTTTTTT. Translation gives CASSLSSLAGHTGELFF.

This clone has only a few counts. The CDR3 DNA is TGTGCCAGCAGTATTGGGACTAGCGGGACCTCCACAGATACGCAGTATTTT. This sequence encodes CASSIGTSGTSTDTQYF. The rearrangement joins TRBV25-1 to TRBJ2-3; 13 bases are shared with TRBD2. Unmatched junction bases numbered 7, after V lost 5 bases and J lost 2 bases. Germline V gives CDR1 MGHDK, CDR2 SYGVNS. The CDR3 sequence is 17 residues long.

This chain joins TRBV3-1 (or the pseudogene TRBV3-2) and TRBJ2-4; D call uncertain. The CDR3 has 16 amino acids. V was trimmed by 0 bases and J by 0 bases, leaving 9 bases between them. Germline CDR1 LGHDT, CDR2 YNNKEL (reference sequence). The CDR3 loop is CASSQEAHLAKNIQYF. Written as DNA, the CDR3 is TGTGCCAGCAGCCAAGAGGCTCACCTAGCCAAAAACATTCAGTACTTC.

This clone showed up just once. The V and J genes are TRBV5-4 and TRBJ1-6, with 8 positions matching TRBD1. The CDR3 has 15 amino acids. Germline values: CDR1 SGHNT, CDR2 YYREEE (reference sequence). V shed 4 bases and J 7 bases; nucleotides not matched to a gene: 7. CDR3 loop: CASSRGQGGNSPLHF. CDR3 nucleotide sequence: TGTGCCAGCAGCCGTGGACAGGGCGGCAATTCACCCCTCCACTTT.